One and the same sample provided the 15 T cell receptor beta chains below, sequenced in a study of somatic mutations in cytotoxic T cells in rheumatoid arthritis. Only in-frame clones appear in the TCRdb table, and some are missing; sequencing was by immunoSEQ multiplex PCR. This sample has more than 5,500 clones; roughly 75% occur once, and the top ten carry 30% to 45%. Sequences were obtained from CD8+ T cells sorted from blood. Every receptor here comes from a woman in her fifties or sixties in good health.

The chain recombines TRBV5-4 with TRBJ1-4, with a tentative D call TRBD1 (6 bases). The germline V gene has CDR1 SGHNT and CDR2 YYREEE (reference sequence). The V and J ends lost 3 bases and 0 bases respectively, with 15 bases between them. This CDR3 region has 17 residues. DNA of the CDR3: TGTGCCAGCAGCTCGTCAGCGACAGGAGCAACTAATGAAAAACTGTTTTTT. Amino acid sequence: CASSSSATGATNEKLFF.

This clone is labeled medium-sized. The chain links TRBV9 to TRBJ2-7; 7 nucleotides line up with TRBD1. The CDR3 length is 15 residues. The junction had 7 bases not matched to a gene; V was cut back by 3 bases and J by 1 base. From germline, CDR1 is SGDLS and CDR2 YYNGEE. CDR3 in amino acids: CASSALGTESYEQYF. In nucleotides, the CDR3 is TGTGCCAGCAGCGCGTTGGGGACAGAGTCCTACGAGCAGTACTTC. Together with reference TRBV9 and TRBJ2-7, the CDR3 gives the full variable domain: DSGVTQTPKHLITATGQRVTLRCSPRSGDLSVYWYQQSLDQGLQFLIQYYNGEERAKGNILERFSAQQFPDLHSELNLSSLELGDSALYFCASSALGTESYEQYFGPGTRLTVT.

The chain uses TRBV7-9 and TRBJ2-2, with a tentative D call TRBD1 (5 bases). Trimming pared 8 bases from V and 2 bases from J, leaving 9 bases between. Germline values: CDR1 SEHNR, CDR2 FQNEAQ (reference sequence). The CDR3 is 13 residues long. The CDR3 protein is CASGHYNTGELFF. DNA of the CDR3: TGTGCCAGCGGACACTATAACACCGGGGAGCTGTTTTTT. The full variable domain, its missing parts supplied by reference TRBV7-9 and TRBJ2-2, is DTGVSQNPRHKITKRGQNVTFRCDPISEHNRLYWYRQTLGQGPEFLTYFQNEAQLEKSRLLSDRFSAERPKGSFSTLEIQRTEQGDSAMYLCASGHYNTGELFFGEGSRLTVL.

Note on this clone: A far larger clone is only one base removed, so a read error is likely. The chain joins TRBV5-1 to TRBJ2-7, with D tentatively TRBD1 (6 bases). The V end lost 6 bases, the J end lost 5 bases, and 21 bases lay between the germline ends. Germline CDR1 is SGHRS and CDR2 is YFSETQ. This CDR3 is built from 15 residues. The CDR3 is CASTFVQGGVNEQYF. CDR3 nucleotides: TGCGCCAGCACCTTCGTACAGGGCGGTGTCAACGAGCAGTACTTC. Combining the CDR3 with reference TRBV5-1 and TRBJ2-7 gives the whole variable domain KAGVTQTPRYLIKTRGQQVTLSCSPISGHRSVSWYQQTPGQGLQFLFEYFSETQRNKGNFPGRFSGRQFSNSRSEMNVSTLELGDSALYLCASTFVQGGVNEQYFGPGTRLTVT.

CDR3 DNA: TGTGCCAGCAGCTCCATTGGGGGGGGGAACAATGAGCAGTTCTTC. Its protein is CASSSIGGGNNEQFF. The chain joins TRBV7-3 to TRBJ2-1; 7 nucleotides line up with TRBD2. V shed 4 bases and J 5 bases; nucleotides not matched to a gene: 8. The CDR3 covers 15 residues. Germline V gene lookup returns CDR1 SGHTA and CDR2 FQGTGA.

V gene TRBV5-6 combines with J gene TRBJ2-7; 11 bases align to TRBD2. Germline CDR1 reads SGHDT; CDR2 reads YYEEEE. V lost 6 bases, J lost 2 bases, and 10 bases stayed unmatched. The CDR3 spans 16 residues. The CDR3 here is CASTPLAGAAAYEQYF. CDR3 DNA sequence: TGTGCCAGCACCCCACTAGCGGGAGCTGCCGCCTACGAGCAGTACTTC.

The genes are TRBV21-1 and TRBJ2-2; the DNA was not used to check the table's D call, TRBD2. TRBV21-1 is assigned pseudogene status. The CDR3 is 18 residues long. CDR3 amino acids: CASSNGLAGGQNTGELFF. CDR3 in DNA: TGTGCCAGCAGCAACGGACTAGCGGGAGGACAGAACACCGGGGAGCTGTTTTTT.

The rearrangement links TRBV6-5 to TRBJ2-1; D remains unclear. The V gene lost 0 bases and the J gene lost 0 bases, with 6 bases spanning the gap. CDR1 and CDR2 from the germline V gene are MNHEY and SVGAGI. The CDR3 sequence is 15 residues long. Written as DNA, the CDR3 is TGTGCCAGCAGTTACTCCTCGAGCTCCTACAATGAGCAGTTCTTC. This codes for CASSYSSSSYNEQFF.

The gene calls are TRBV25-1 and TRBJ2-2; 10 bases agree with TRBD1. V was pared by 7 bases and J by 3 bases, with 5 bases of the junction left unmatched. The CDR3 has 15 residues. Per germline, CDR1 MGHDK and CDR2 SYGVNS. In DNA, the CDR3 is TGTGCCAGCACCCGCGGGACAGGGGACACCGGGGAGCTGTTTTTT. Residues: CASTRGTGDTGELFF.

The V gene is TRBV29-1, the J gene TRBJ2-2; tentative D call: TRBD2 (6 bases). V was trimmed by 7 bases and J by 7 bases, leaving 16 bases between them. Germline lookup yields CDR1 SQVTM and CDR2 ANQGSEA. The CDR3 runs to 13 residues. The CDR3 sequence is CSASEGLFGELFF. CDR3 nucleotide sequence: TGCAGCGCATCGGAGGGCTTGTTCGGGGAGCTGTTTTTT.

The chain carries TRBV6-6 and TRBJ2-7, with D possibly being TRBD1 (5 bases). Germline CDR1 and CDR2: MNHNY and SVGAGI (reference sequence). The CDR3 has 13 residues. Trimming took 4 bases from V and 6 from J, leaving 13 bases between them. CDR3 in amino acids: CASSWMTTGEQYF. DNA for the CDR3: TGTGCCAGCAGTTGGATGACCACAGGCGAGCAGTACTTC.

The rearrangement joins TRBV28 to TRBJ2-5; the match to TRBD2 covers 14 bases. V lost 6 bases, J lost 4 bases, and 4 bases stayed unmatched. From germline, CDR1 is MDHEN and CDR2 SYDVKM. This CDR3 is 15 amino acids long. Here the CDR3 reads CASSPTSGRVETQYF. Here the CDR3 DNA reads TGTGCCAGCAGCCCGACTAGCGGGAGGGTAGAGACCCAGTACTTC.

The genes are TRBV9 and TRBJ2-7, with D tentatively TRBD1 (6 bases). In germline, CDR1 is SGDLS, CDR2 YYNGEE. The V gene lost 4 bases and the J gene lost 2 bases, with 10 bases spanning the gap. The CDR3 is 13 residues long. The CDR3 coding sequence is TGTGCCAGCAGCAAGCAGGGGCCCTACGAGCAGTACTTC. Residues: CASSKQGPYEQYF.

This sequence joins TRBV25-1 and TRBJ2-7, with D possibly being TRBD2 (5 bases). The length of the CDR3 is 12 residues. CDR1 MGHDK and CDR2 SYGVNS come from the germline V gene. Deletions cut 6 bases from V and 5 bases from J, with 11 bases between. CDR3 nucleotides: TGTGCCAGCAGAAGAGGGCAAGACGAGCAGTACTTC. It specifies CASRRGQDEQYF.

The V gene is TRBV4-1, the J gene TRBJ2-3; no clear D. The V gene lost 0 bases and the J gene lost 1 base, with 11 bases spanning the gap. From germline, CDR1 is MGHRA and CDR2 YSYEKL. This CDR3 has 16 amino acids. The CDR3 bases are TGCGCCAGCAGCCAAGATCAAAACAGAGGCACAGATACGCAGTATTTT. It yields the protein CASSQDQNRGTDTQYF.